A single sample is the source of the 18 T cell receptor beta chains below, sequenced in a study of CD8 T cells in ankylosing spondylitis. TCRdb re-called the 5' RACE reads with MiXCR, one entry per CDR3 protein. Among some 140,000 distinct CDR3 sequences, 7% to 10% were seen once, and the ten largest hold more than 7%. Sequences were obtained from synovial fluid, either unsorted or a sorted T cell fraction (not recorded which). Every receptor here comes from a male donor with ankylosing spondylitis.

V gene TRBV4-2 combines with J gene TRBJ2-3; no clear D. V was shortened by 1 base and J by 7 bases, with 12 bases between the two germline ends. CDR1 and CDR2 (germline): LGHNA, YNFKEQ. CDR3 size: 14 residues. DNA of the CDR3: TGTGCCAGCAGCCAAGGGCAGACCCCAAATACGCAGTATTTT. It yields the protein CASSQGQTPNTQYF.

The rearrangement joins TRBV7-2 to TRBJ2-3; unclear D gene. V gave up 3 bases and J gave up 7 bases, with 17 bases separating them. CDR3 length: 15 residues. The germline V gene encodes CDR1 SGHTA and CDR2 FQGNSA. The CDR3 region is CASSFKTSRTNTQYF. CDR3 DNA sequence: TGTGCCAGCAGCTTTAAGACATCTCGTACGAATACGCAGTATTTT. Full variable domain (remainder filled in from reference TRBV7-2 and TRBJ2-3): GAGVSQSPSNKVTEKGKDVELRCDPISGHTALYWYRQSLGQGLEFLIYFQGNSAPDKSGLPSDRFSAERTGGSVSTLTIQRTQQEDSAVYLCASSFKTSRTNTQYFGPGTRLTVL.

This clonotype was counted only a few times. The CDR3 is CASSGGSGYNEQFF. The DNA for the CDR3 is TGCGCCAGTTCAGGGGGCAGCGGGTACAATGAGCAGTTCTTC. The rearrangement joins TRBV5-1 to TRBJ2-1, with 8 bases lining up with TRBD1. CDR3 length equals 14 residues. V lost 8 bases, J lost 4 bases, and 8 bases stayed unmatched. Germline V gene sequence: CDR1 SGHRS, CDR2 YFSETQ.

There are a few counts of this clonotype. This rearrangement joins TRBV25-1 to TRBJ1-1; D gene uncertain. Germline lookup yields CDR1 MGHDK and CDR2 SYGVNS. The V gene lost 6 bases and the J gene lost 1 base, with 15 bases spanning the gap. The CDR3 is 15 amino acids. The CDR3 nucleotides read TGTGCCAGCAGGAAGGAGGGTGCCTGGAACACTGAAGCTTTCTTT. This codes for CASRKEGAWNTEAFF.

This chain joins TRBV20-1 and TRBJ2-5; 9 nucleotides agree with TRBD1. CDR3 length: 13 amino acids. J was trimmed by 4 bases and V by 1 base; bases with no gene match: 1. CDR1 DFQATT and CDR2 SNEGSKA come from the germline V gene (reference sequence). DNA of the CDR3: TGCAGTGCTAGAGGACAGGGGGTAGAGACCCAGTACTTC. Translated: CSARGQGVETQYF.

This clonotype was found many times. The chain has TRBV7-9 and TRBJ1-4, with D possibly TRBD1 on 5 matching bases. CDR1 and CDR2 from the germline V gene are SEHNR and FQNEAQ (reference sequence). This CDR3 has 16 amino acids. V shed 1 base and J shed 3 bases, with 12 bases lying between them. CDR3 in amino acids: CASSLVSGSSNEKLFF. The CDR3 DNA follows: TGTGCCAGCAGCTTAGTATCAGGGTCTTCTAATGAAAAACTGTTTTTT.

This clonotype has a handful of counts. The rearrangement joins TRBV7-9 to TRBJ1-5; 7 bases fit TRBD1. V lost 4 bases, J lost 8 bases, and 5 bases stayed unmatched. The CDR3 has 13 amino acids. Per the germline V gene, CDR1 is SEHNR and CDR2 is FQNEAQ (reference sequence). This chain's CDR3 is CASSSQGSEPQHF. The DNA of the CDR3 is TGTGCCAGCAGCTCACAGGGGTCGGAGCCCCAGCATTTT.

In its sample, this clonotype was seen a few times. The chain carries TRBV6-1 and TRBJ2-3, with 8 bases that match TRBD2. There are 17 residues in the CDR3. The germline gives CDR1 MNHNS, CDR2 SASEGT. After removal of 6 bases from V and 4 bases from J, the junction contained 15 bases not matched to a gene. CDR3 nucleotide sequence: TGTGCCAGCAGCCCCGGACTAGCCGACTTAGGGGCAGATACGCAGTATTTT. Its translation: CASSPGLADLGADTQYF.

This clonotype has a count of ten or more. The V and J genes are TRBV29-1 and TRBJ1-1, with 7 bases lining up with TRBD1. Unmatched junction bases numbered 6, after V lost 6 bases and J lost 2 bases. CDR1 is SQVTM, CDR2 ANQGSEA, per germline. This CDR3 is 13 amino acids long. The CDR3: CSVHRGTNTEAFF. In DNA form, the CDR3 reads TGCAGCGTCCACAGGGGAACCAACACTGAAGCTTTCTTT.

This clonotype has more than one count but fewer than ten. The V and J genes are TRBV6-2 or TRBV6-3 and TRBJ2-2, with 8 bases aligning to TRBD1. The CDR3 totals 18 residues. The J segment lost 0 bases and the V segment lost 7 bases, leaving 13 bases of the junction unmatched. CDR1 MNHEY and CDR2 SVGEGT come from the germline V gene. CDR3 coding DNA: TGTGCCAGCACCTCCGGGACAGGACGCGGGTCGAACACCGGGGAGCTGTTTTTT. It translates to CASTSGTGRGSNTGELFF.

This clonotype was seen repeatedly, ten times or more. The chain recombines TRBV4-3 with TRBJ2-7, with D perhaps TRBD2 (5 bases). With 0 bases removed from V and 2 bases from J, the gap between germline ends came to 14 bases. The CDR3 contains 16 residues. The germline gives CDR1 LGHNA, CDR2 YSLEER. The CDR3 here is CASSQDLGVLAYEQYF. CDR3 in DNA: TGCGCCAGCAGCCAAGATCTGGGAGTTCTCGCCTACGAGCAGTACTTC.

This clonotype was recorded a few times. CDR3 residues: CASSLTANGELFF. For the CDR3, the DNA is TGTGCCAGCAGCCTGACAGCCAACGGGGAGCTGTTTTTT. The V gene is TRBV7-2, the J gene TRBJ2-2; tentative D call: TRBD1 (5 bases). The CDR3 consists of 13 residues. Trimming took 5 bases from V and 7 from J, leaving 11 bases between them. Germline-derived CDR1 and CDR2 are SGHTA and FQGNSA.

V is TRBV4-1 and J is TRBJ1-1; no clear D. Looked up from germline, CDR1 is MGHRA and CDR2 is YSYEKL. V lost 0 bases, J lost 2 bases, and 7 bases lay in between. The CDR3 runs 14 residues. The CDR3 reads CASSQDWGNTEAFF. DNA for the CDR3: TGCGCCAGCAGCCAAGATTGGGGAAACACTGAAGCTTTCTTT.

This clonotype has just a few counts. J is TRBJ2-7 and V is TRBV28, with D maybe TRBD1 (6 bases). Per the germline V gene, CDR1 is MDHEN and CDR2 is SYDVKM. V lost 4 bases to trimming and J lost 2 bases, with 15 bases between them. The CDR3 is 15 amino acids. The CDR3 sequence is CASSSSYRATYEQYF. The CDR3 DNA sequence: TGTGCCAGCAGTTCCTCTTACAGGGCTACCTACGAGCAGTACTTC.

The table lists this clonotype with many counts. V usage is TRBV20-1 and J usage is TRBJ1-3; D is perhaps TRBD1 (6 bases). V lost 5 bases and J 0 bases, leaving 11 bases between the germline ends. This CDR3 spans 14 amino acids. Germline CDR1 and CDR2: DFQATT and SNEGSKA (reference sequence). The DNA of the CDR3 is TGCAGTGCTCGTAAGGGGGGCTCTGGAAACACCATATATTTT. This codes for CSARKGGSGNTIYF.

CDR3 amino acids: CASSLRTPNEQYF. CDR3 nucleotide sequence: TGCGCCAGCAGCTTAAGGACCCCCAACGAGCAGTACTTC. This chain links TRBV5-1 with TRBJ2-7; the D is unclear. Per the germline V gene, CDR1 is SGHRS and CDR2 is YFSETQ. The length of the CDR3 is 13 residues. The V end lost 2 bases, the J end lost 5 bases, and 11 bases lay between the germline ends.

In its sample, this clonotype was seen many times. CDR3 in amino acids: CASSAISRGVDTQYF. The CDR3 DNA sequence: TGTGCCAGCAGCGCTATTTCCCGGGGGGTTGATACGCAGTATTTT. The chain employs TRBV7-9 and TRBJ2-3; 7 bases match TRBD2. This CDR3 region has 15 residues. Losses at the gene ends were 5 bases for V and 6 bases for J; bases not matched to a gene: 11. Per germline, CDR1 SEHNR and CDR2 FQNEAQ (reference sequence).

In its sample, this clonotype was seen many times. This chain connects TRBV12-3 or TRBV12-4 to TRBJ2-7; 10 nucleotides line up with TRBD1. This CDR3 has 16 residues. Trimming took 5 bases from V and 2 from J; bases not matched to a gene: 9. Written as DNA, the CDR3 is TGTGCCAGCAGTATGCTACCGGGACAGGGGCCCTACGAGCAGTACTTC. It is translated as CASSMLPGQGPYEQYF.